These 26 T cell receptor beta chains share one sample of origin, sequenced in a study of T cell repertoires in cytomegalovirus infection. TCRdb re-called the reads with MiXCR, one entry per CDR3 protein. The sample contains 76,000 or so distinct CDR3 sequences, around 3.4% of which appear only once. Sequences were obtained from PBMCs. The source of these receptors is a human donor in good health (CMV status not recorded). Some clones in this sample may be carry-over from other donors' samples.

This clonotype was seen ten or more times. The V and J genes are TRBV7-2 and TRBJ1-1; D unclear. Trimming stripped 9 bases from V and 0 bases from J, with 11 bases between. This CDR3 spans 13 amino acids. From germline, CDR1 is SGHTA and CDR2 FQGNSA. In DNA, the CDR3 is TGTGCCAGTCTGATAGCGCTGAACACTGAAGCTTTCTTT. It codes for CASLIALNTEAFF.

This clonotype was found many times. This sequence joins TRBV5-3 and TRBJ2-3, with a possible D match to TRBD2 (5 bases). TRBV5-3 is treated as an ORF (open reading frame) with a function not yet certain. V was shortened by 10 bases and J by 6 bases, with 21 bases between the two germline ends. The length of the CDR3 is 14 residues. Written as DNA, the CDR3 is TGTGCCCTAAGCGGTGGCTACCCAGGCGATACGCAGTATTTT. It translates to CALSGGYPGDTQYF.

This clonotype appeared many times. The chain combines TRBV4-3 with TRBJ2-3, with D perhaps TRBD1 (6 bases). Germline V lookup: CDR1 LGHNA, CDR2 YSLEER. V lost 1 base and J 6 bases, leaving 14 bases between the germline ends. The CDR3 has 15 amino acids. The CDR3 DNA follows: TGCGCCAGCAGCCAAGTTGTCAGGGGTTCCGATACGCAGTATTTT. It codes for CASSQVVRGSDTQYF.

This clonotype appeared many times. The genes are TRBV12-3 or TRBV12-4 and TRBJ1-1; 7 nucleotides match TRBD1. Trimming at V came to 3 bases and at J to 3 bases, leaving 1 base not matched to a gene. The CDR3 is 13 amino acids. CDR3 in DNA: TGTGCCAGCAGTTTTCAGGGGGACACTGAAGCTTTCTTT. It is translated as CASSFQGDTEAFF.

This clonotype has ten or more counts. The rearrangement uses TRBV7-8 and TRBJ2-3, with 7 bases fitting TRBD1. Trimming cost V 4 bases and J 0 bases; bases outside gene matches: 1. The CDR3 sequence is 14 residues long. Germline V CDR1 and CDR2: SGHVS, FQNEAQ. The CDR3 nucleotides read TGTGCCAGCAGCTCGGGACAGAGCACAGATACGCAGTATTTT. This translates into CASSSGQSTDTQYF.

Ten or more counts support this clonotype. The chain combines TRBV7-9 with TRBJ1-1; maybe TRBD1 (6 bases). Per the germline V gene, CDR1 is SEHNR and CDR2 is FQNEAQ (reference sequence). Trimming took 5 bases from V and 4 from J, leaving 14 bases between them. This CDR3 is 14 amino acids long. CDR3 sequence (DNA): TGTGCCAGCAGCGCACTACGGACAGTCACTGAAGCTTTCTTT. The encoded protein is CASSALRTVTEAFF. The full variable domain, completed using reference TRBV7-9 and TRBJ1-1, is DTGVSQNPRHKITKRGQNVTFRCDPISEHNRLYWYRQTLGQGPEFLTYFQNEAQLEKSRLLSDRFSAERPKGSFSTLEIQRTEQGDSAMYLCASSALRTVTEAFFGQGTRLTVV.

This clonotype was seen ten or more times. V and J are TRBV28 and TRBJ1-2; 7 nucleotides agree with TRBD1. Germline trimming cut 3 bases from V and 4 bases from J; bases unmatched to any gene: 8. This CDR3 has 15 amino acids. Germline CDR1 reads MDHEN; CDR2 reads SYDVKM. As DNA, the CDR3 is TGTGCCAGCAGTTTGGGACCAGGGGGTAGCTATGGCTACACCTTC. Translated, it gives CASSLGPGGSYGYTF.

This clonotype was seen many times. The chain has TRBV9 and TRBJ2-3, with 7 bases fitting TRBD2. With V trimmed by 2 bases and J by 6 bases, 9 bases remained unmatched. The CDR3 length is 15 residues. CDR1 is SGDLS and CDR2 is YYNGEE in the germline V gene. The CDR3 here is CASSVGGGELDTQYF. The DNA of the CDR3 is TGTGCCAGCAGCGTCGGCGGGGGTGAATTGGATACGCAGTATTTT. Drawing the rest from reference TRBV9 and TRBJ2-3, the complete variable domain is DSGVTQTPKHLITATGQRVTLRCSPRSGDLSVYWYQQSLDQGLQFLIQYYNGEERAKGNILERFSAQQFPDLHSELNLSSLELGDSALYFCASSVGGGELDTQYFGPGTRLTVL.

This clonotype was picked up many times. This chain connects TRBV24-1 to TRBJ2-7; the D gene is possibly TRBD1 (5 bases). This CDR3 is 12 amino acids long. In germline, CDR1 is KGHDR, CDR2 SFDVKD. The ends were cut back, 3 bases at V and 3 bases at J, with 5 bases in the middle. The CDR3 DNA is TGTGCCACCAGTGATGGACACTACGAGCAGTACTTC. This encodes CATSDGHYEQYF.

This clonotype was counted many times. The chain joins TRBV5-6 to TRBJ2-7; 8 bases map to TRBD1. Germline V gives CDR1 SGHDT, CDR2 YYEEEE. V was clipped by 3 bases and J by 6 bases; unmatched bases: 8. This CDR3 has 14 residues. The CDR3 region has the DNA TGTGCCAGCAGCTCCGGACAGGGATGGATCGAGCAGTACTTC. Amino acid sequence: CASSSGQGWIEQYF.

This clonotype was picked up a small number of times. The V and J genes are TRBV10-3 and TRBJ1-1, with 9 bases aligning to TRBD1. Looked up from germline, CDR1 is ENHRY and CDR2 is SYGVKD. Trimming at V came to 5 bases and at J to 4 bases, leaving 5 bases not matched to a gene. CDR3 length: 14 residues. CDR3 coding DNA: TGTGCCATCAGTCCACAGGGGGCTAGCACTGAAGCTTTCTTT. This gives the protein CAISPQGASTEAFF.

This clonotype came up many times. J is TRBJ2-2 and V is TRBV12-3 or TRBV12-4; possibly TRBD1 for D (5 bases). Trimming left V 0 bases short and J 6 bases short, with 11 bases between. This CDR3 has 15 residues. CDR3: CASSLARWTSGELFF. CDR3 DNA: TGTGCCAGCAGTTTAGCGCGGTGGACATCCGGGGAGCTGTTTTTT.

At least ten counts were recorded for this clonotype. V and J are TRBV7-9 and TRBJ1-2; D not resolved. This CDR3 is 15 amino acids long. Trimming left V 3 bases short and J 4 bases short, with 15 bases between. In germline, CDR1 is SEHNR, CDR2 FQNEAQ (reference sequence). CDR3 amino acids: CASSLGQDFIYGYTF. CDR3 bases: TGTGCCAGCAGCTTGGGTCAGGACTTCATCTATGGCTACACCTTC.

This clonotype was detected many times. The chain combines TRBV7-2 with TRBJ1-1, with D possibly TRBD1 on 5 matching bases. From germline, CDR1 is SGHTA and CDR2 FQGNSA. With 10 bases removed from V and 1 base from J, the gap between germline ends came to 13 bases. This CDR3 is built from 13 residues. The CDR3 DNA is TGTGCCACCGGGGGACGGGCGAACACTGAAGCTTTCTTT. It yields the protein CATGGRANTEAFF.

This clonotype was recorded at least ten times. The chain employs TRBV7-8 and TRBJ1-5; tentative D call: TRBD1 (6 bases). This CDR3 spans 18 amino acids. The V end was cut by 5 bases, the J end by 3 bases, with 23 bases between. Germline lookup yields CDR1 SGHVS and CDR2 FQNEAQ. This CDR3 reads CASSARLTGGITNQPQHF. CDR3 DNA: TGTGCCAGCAGCGCGCGACTGACAGGCGGTATAACCAATCAGCCCCAGCATTTT.

Ten or more counts support this clonotype. This rearrangement joins TRBV27 to TRBJ1-6; D is possibly TRBD1 (5 bases). Germline V gene sequence: CDR1 MNHEY, CDR2 SMNVEV (reference sequence). With 2 bases removed from V and 10 bases from J, the gap between germline ends came to 9 bases. The CDR3 consists of 13 residues. CDR3 nucleotides: TGTGCCAGCAGTTTAGGGGGGGGGTCACCCCTCCACTTT. This translates into CASSLGGGSPLHF.

This clonotype was recorded many times. J is TRBJ2-3 and V is TRBV5-8; 8 bases agree with TRBD1. The CDR3 totals 16 residues. Germline V CDR1 and CDR2: SGHTS, YDEGEE. Losses at the gene ends were 0 bases for V and 4 bases for J; bases not matched to a gene: 7. Written as DNA, the CDR3 is TGTGCCAGCAGCTTGGGCTGGGACAGGAAGGCAGATACGCAGTATTTT. This codes for CASSLGWDRKADTQYF.

At least ten counts were recorded for this clonotype. V usage is TRBV19 and J usage is TRBJ2-2; 8 bases map to TRBD1. The germline gives CDR1 LNHDA, CDR2 SQIVND (reference sequence). Trimming cost V 3 bases and J 6 bases; bases outside gene matches: 9. CDR3 length: 16 amino acids. The CDR3 DNA sequence: TGTGCCAGTAGTATGTCCCGAGGACAGGGAGCCGGGGAGCTGTTTTTT. This encodes CASSMSRGQGAGELFF. The whole variable domain, remainder taken from reference TRBV19 and TRBJ2-2, is DGGITQSPKYLFRKEGQNVTLSCEQNLNHDAMYWYRQDPGQGLRLIYYSQIVNDFQKGDIAEGYSVSREKKESFPLTVTSAQKNPTAFYLCASSMSRGQGAGELFFGEGSRLTVL.

This clonotype was detected many times. This rearrangement joins TRBV20-1 to TRBJ1-6, with D tentatively TRBD1 (6 bases). CDR3 length: 13 residues. Germline V gene lookup returns CDR1 DFQATT and CDR2 SNEGSKA (reference sequence). V lost 2 bases and J 9 bases, leaving 11 bases between the germline ends. The DNA for the CDR3 is TGCAGTGCTAGACAGGGGCGAGGTTCACCCCTCCACTTT. Translation gives CSARQGRGSPLHF.

In this sample, this clonotype turned up many times. The gene calls are TRBV18 and TRBJ2-1; tentatively, D is TRBD1 or TRBD2 (5 bases each). This CDR3 comprises 14 residues. Germline CDR1 reads KGHSH; CDR2 reads LQKENI. Trimming stripped 3 bases from V and 6 bases from J, with 12 bases between. The CDR3 reads CASSPLVGANEQFF. The CDR3 DNA reads as TGTGCCAGCTCACCCTTAGTCGGGGCCAATGAGCAGTTCTTC. The whole variable domain, filled in from reference TRBV18 and TRBJ2-1, reads NAGVMQNPRHLVRRRGQEARLRCSPMKGHSHVYWYRQLPEEGLKFMVYLQKENIIDESGMPKERFSAEFPKEGPSILRIQQVVRGDSAAYFCASSPLVGANEQFFGPGTRLTVL.

This clonotype was seen many times. The rearrangement links TRBV4-2 to TRBJ2-7; 9 positions agree with TRBD1. V dropped 4 bases and J dropped 2; count of bases not matched to a gene: 9. The CDR3 is made up of 16 amino acids. Germline lookup yields CDR1 LGHNA and CDR2 YNFKEQ. The DNA of the CDR3 is TGTGCCAGCAGCCCGGGGGACAGGGATATTCCCTACGAGCAGTACTTC. This sequence encodes CASSPGDRDIPYEQYF.

By proportion, this clonotype is medium-sized. V is TRBV12-3 or TRBV12-4 and J is TRBJ1-1; D remains ambiguous. This CDR3 is built from 11 residues. V lost 7 bases and J 2 bases, leaving 5 bases between the germline ends. CDR3 amino acids: CASMSNTEAFF. CDR3 DNA sequence: TGTGCCAGCATGTCCAACACTGAAGCTTTCTTT.

This clonotype was detected ten times or more. The chain employs TRBV7-2 and TRBJ1-4; D gene uncertain. The CDR3 has 15 residues. Germline V gene sequence: CDR1 SGHTA, CDR2 FQGNSA. V was pared by 1 base and J by 8 bases, with 14 bases between. CDR3 sequence (DNA): TGTGCCAGCAGCTTAGTTAGTGATTATGCCGAAAAACTGTTTTTT. It specifies CASSLVSDYAEKLFF.

At least ten counts were recorded for this clonotype. The chain carries TRBV2 and TRBJ2-1; the D is unclear. This CDR3 comprises 15 residues. CDR1 is SNHLY and CDR2 is FYNNEI in the germline V gene. Trimming took 8 bases from V and 0 from J, leaving 14 bases between them. DNA for the CDR3: TGTGCCAGCGTCAGAGACTCCGGCTCCTACAATGAGCAGTTCTTC. Translated, it gives CASVRDSGSYNEQFF.

This clonotype was observed at least ten times. This sequence joins TRBV4-2 and TRBJ1-6, with D possibly matching TRBD1 (5 bases). With 3 bases removed from V and 9 bases from J, the gap between germline ends came to 18 bases. The CDR3 is 16 amino acids. Germline CDR1 LGHNA, CDR2 YNFKEQ. CDR3 region: CASSQEDTRFGSPLHF. The CDR3 nucleotides read TGTGCCAGCAGCCAGGAGGACACCCGCTTTGGTTCACCCCTCCACTTT.

At least ten counts were recorded for this clonotype. V gene TRBV12-3 or TRBV12-4 combines with J gene TRBJ1-3; D not resolved. The V gene lost 6 bases and the J gene lost 4 bases, with 13 bases spanning the gap. The CDR3 contains 14 residues. CDR3 region: CASSWTGGGNTIYF. DNA of the CDR3: TGTGCCAGCAGCTGGACCGGAGGAGGAAACACCATATATTTT.